This TCR beta chain was obtained from a study of shared clonotypes between healthy human individuals (dated by TCRdb to the early 2020s). Turning to the overall study: The cohort comprised a couple of women and three men aged 18 to 49 years. For each donor, CD4 naive and CD4 memory were each given three plates, CD8 naive was given two plates, and CD8 memory was given one plate. To estimate repertoire size and how much clonotypes are shared between individuals, the study performed deep sequencing of blood TCR repertoires from a handful of healthy adults. To increase sequencing depth and limit assay-specific biases, TCR repertoire library preparation and sequencing were carried out by different laboratories using diverse techniques. Between about 0.8 and 9.5 billion PBMCs per donor were obtained by leukapheresis.

TCR CDR3 regions were amplified from genomic DNA by multiplex PCR using the deep immunoSEQ assay. Extracted genomic DNA from each cell subset was distributed evenly across all wells of several immunoSEQ 96-well plates, and each plate was treated as a replicate. For sorted subsets, each replicate PCR was loaded with approximately 200 ng genomic DNA, equivalent to 25,000 to 35,000 T cell genomes. The purified libraries were quantified using a Qubit 3.0 fluorometer, sized with a Bioanalyzer 2100, and then quantified again using the KAPA Library Quantification kit. Every immunoSEQ 96-well plate was sequenced on a dedicated single-read 150-cycle Illumina NextSeq 550 flow cell. In the paper's pipeline: Because the immunoSEQ output included only junctional sequences and no quality scores, the filtering could not be the same as the filtering used for full-length reads. Sequences were annotated with PyIR, a Python wrapper for IgBLAST v1.9, and V/J genes and CDR3 were assigned using IMGT germline references. Reads with weak V/J assignments (E-value above 1e-6), missing CDR3, stop codons, out-of-frame junctions, or ambiguous translated residues were removed. V3J clonotypes were defined as sequences sharing the same inferred V gene, J gene, and CDR3 amino acid sequence. Percentage overlap between repertoires was computed as shared unique clonotypes divided by the size of the smaller repertoire. Repertoire richness was assessed with RTK rarefaction, the Chao1 estimator, and Recon v2.1 estimates of unobserved clonotypes. Generation probabilities for all TCRbeta clonotypes obtained by the gDNA method from a handful of donors were computed using OLGA. TCRdb took this table from immuneACCESS and kept in-frame rearrangements with V and J called. Such tables lack part of the clones; where checked against another copy, unresolved V genes explain under half of the gap, and the rest is unexplained. The V and J calls and the clone size are those of that table, but D and trimming were determined from the DNA. The sample profile shows about 2 million clones; about 94% of them were found once. Of the sample, roughly 1.1% falls within the top ten clones.

CD8 naive samples were CD45RO-negative cells positively selected for CCR7, giving a CD45RA+CCR7+ population that excluded TemRA cells. Healthy HIV-negative adults with no recently reported acute infections or vaccinations were included as donors. Every donor was a Caucasian adult residing in Nashville, Tennessee, USA. After blood collection by leukapheresis, PBMCs were isolated using Ficoll-Histopaque density gradient centrifugation and then cryopreserved in the vapor phase of liquid nitrogen. Analytical flow cytometry was used to check the purity and quantity of each magnetically sorted T cell population. Each sorted fraction had its genomic DNA isolated and then quantified by UV absorbance on a Nanodrop 2000c. A remark on this clone: Its recognized antigen is unknown. No clone much larger than this one lies a single base away; base qualities are absent.

V and J lose 5 bases and 1 base, and a span of 10 bases separates them. Reading the germline V gene (reference sequence) gives CDR1 SGHKS and CDR2 YYEKEE. The CDR3 has 14 amino acids, counting the end cysteine and phenylalanine. Only the CDR3 DNA is retained, 42 bases long and in frame from the first base. Paper-wide results and their limitations: Naive subsets generally had larger estimated clonotype richness than memory subsets. Rarefaction of sorted-subset datasets indicated incomplete sequencing despite the large sequencing depth. Sharing across a few donors was observed for about 5% of naive CD4, about 4% of naive CD8, about 2.3% of memory CD4, and roughly 0.43% of memory CD8 clonotypes. Clonotypes shared by all four sorted-subset donors showed higher generation probabilities than non-shared clonotypes. Sampling was restricted to blood, and TCR repertoires in tissue are likely to differ from TCR repertoires in blood. The genetic and exposure-history diversity represented was limited by the small number of donors. Pairwise subsampling led to the expectation that sequencing depth would affect the degree of clonotype sharing among donors.

This chain joins TRBV5-5 to TRBJ1-5, with a tentative D gene TRBD1 over 5 matching bases. Sequencing input: naive CD8+ T cells sorted from blood. The cell subset or site label here, explained by the study, means: CD45RA+CCR7+. This receptor was identified in a man aged 18 to 29 in good health. The CDR3 reads as follows: CASRLAGSNQPQHF. The nucleotides read TGTGCCAGCAGACTTGCAGGGAGCAATCAGCCCCAGCATTTT.